The rows below give T cell receptor beta chains drawn from one sample of a study of regulatory T cells in long-lasting Graves disease. In TCRdb, the multiplex PCR reads were re-called with MiXCR into one record per CDR3 protein. Among roughly 500,000 distinct CDR3 sequences, around 21% were seen once, and the ten largest hold approximately 8%. This specimen was peripheral blood mononuclear cells (PBMCs), taken when the disease was refractory, from a patient treated with antithyroid drugs. The receptors shown here come from a female donor with Graves disease. Both conserved end residues are part of each CDR3. D genes are given only for firm matches. Only some rows state a clone size, as once, few, many or a class for expanded clones.

d_gene,abundance,v_gene,j_gene,CDR3nt,CDR3aa
TRBD1,many,TRBV27,TRBJ1-5,TGTGCCAGCAGTTTAAACGGACAGGCTTATCAGCCCCAGCATTTT,CASSLNGQAYQPQHF
TRBD1,-,TRBV6-1,TRBJ2-5,TGTGCCAGCAACTCCCGGACAGGGGGACAAGAGACCCAGTACTTC,CASNSRTGGQETQYF
-,-,TRBV28,TRBJ1-5,TGTGCCAGCAGCCAAAGCGAGGGAGCTCAGCCCCAGCATTTT,CASSQSEGAQPQHF
TRBD1,many,TRBV11-2,TRBJ1-1,TGTGCCAGCAGCACACAAACGGGACAGGAAGCAACTGAAGCTTTCTTT,CASSTQTGQEATEAFF
-,-,TRBV7-2,TRBJ1-2,TGTGCCAGCAGCGTGGCCGGGTATGGCTACACCTTC,CASSVAGYGYTF
-,few,TRBV7-9,TRBJ2-2,TGTGCCAGCAGCTTAGTTGGGGCCTGGCCAACCGGGGAGCTGTTTTTT,CASSLVGAWPTGELFF
-,many,TRBV2,TRBJ2-7,TGTGCCAGCAGTGTGAGACTGGACTCCGTTAGAGCCTACGAGCAGTACTTC,CASSVRLDSVRAYEQYF
TRBD1,many,TRBV15,TRBJ1-2,TGTGCCACCAGCAGAGATACAGGGGACAACTATGGCTACACCTTC,CATSRDTGDNYGYTF
TRBD2,-,TRBV7-9,TRBJ2-1,TGTGCCAGCAGCTCCGAGGAACTAGCGGGAGTCAACAATGAGCAGTTCTTC,CASSSEELAGVNNEQFF
-,many,TRBV6-1,TRBJ1-4,TGTGCCAGCAGCGAAGACGACACGCCTGAGGGGGAAAAACTGTTTTTT,CASSEDDTPEGEKLFF